These 17 T cell receptor beta chains were all obtained from the same sample, sequenced in a study of shared clonotypes between healthy human individuals. Data came from immunoSEQ multiplex PCR; TCRdb stores just in-frame clones and leaves some out. In the table there are roughly 2,500,000 clones, 80% to 95% of which are singletons. Material: naive CD4+ T cells from PBMCs. Subset noted: CD45RA+ positively selected. The receptor source for this set is a man younger than 30 in good health. Some clones in this sample may be carry-over from other donors' samples.

This chain links TRBV9 with TRBJ2-1; D is perhaps TRBD1 (7 bases). The germline V and J ends were trimmed by 4 bases and 9 bases, with 26 bases remaining between them. The V gene's germline CDR1 is SGDLS and CDR2 YYNGEE. CDR3 length: 17 amino acids. CDR3 amino acids: CASSPRPGRGVSGEQFF. CDR3 nucleotides: TGTGCCAGCAGCCCTCGGCCGGGCAGGGGGGTTTCTGGTGAGCAGTTCTTC.

The CDR3 loop reads CASSIKQGDDGYTF. The CDR3 DNA follows: TGCGCCAGCAGTATAAAACAGGGGGACGATGGCTACACCTTC. The rearrangement links TRBV23-1 to TRBJ1-2; 8 bases agree with TRBD1. TRBV23-1 is reported as an ORF; its role is uncertain. V gave up 5 bases and J gave up 6 bases; unmatched junction bases: 8. The CDR3 totals 14 residues.

This clone came up once. This chain connects TRBV28 to TRBJ2-5, with TRBD1 identical over 8 bases. CDR3 length equals 13 residues. Losses at the gene ends were 6 bases for V and 5 bases for J; bases not matched to a gene: 5. The germline CDR1 and CDR2 sequences are MDHEN and SYDVKM. Here the CDR3 DNA reads TGTGCCAGCAGCCCGGGACAGGTGGAGACCCAGTACTTC. It specifies CASSPGQVETQYF. The full variable domain, with the rest looked up from reference TRBV28 and TRBJ2-5, is DVKVTQSSRYLVKRTGEKVFLECVQDMDHENMFWYRQDPGLGLRLIYFSYDVKMKEKGDIPEGYSVSREKKERFSLILESASTNQTSMYLCASSPGQVETQYFGPGTRLLVL.

The gene calls are TRBV7-2 and TRBJ2-7; D may correspond to TRBD1 or TRBD2 (5 bases each). This CDR3 is 13 amino acids long. V lost 8 bases and J lost 1, with 12 bases in between. Looked up from germline, CDR1 is SGHTA and CDR2 is FQGNSA. The CDR3 is CASGGRESYEQYF. The CDR3 DNA follows: TGTGCCAGCGGTGGCAGGGAGTCCTACGAGCAGTACTTC.

The V gene is TRBV6-6, the J gene TRBJ1-5; TRBD1 matches 7 bases. The CDR3 spans 13 residues. The junction had 5 bases not matched to a gene; V was cut back by 6 bases and J by 6 bases. The germline gives CDR1 MNHNY, CDR2 SVGAGI (reference sequence). The CDR3 is CASRETGLQPQHF. CDR3 sequence (DNA): TGTGCCAGCAGAGAGACAGGGCTTCAGCCCCAGCATTTT.

This chain links TRBV19 with TRBJ1-5, with D possibly TRBD1 on 5 matching bases. The CDR3 length is 15 residues. Germline assignment: CDR1 LNHDA and CDR2 SQIVND (reference sequence). V was trimmed by 7 bases and J by 1 base, leaving 14 bases between them. The DNA of the CDR3 is TGTGCCAGTAACCGACTGGGGGGAAGCAATCAGCCCCAGCATTTT. Its protein product is CASNRLGGSNQPQHF.

The genes are TRBV19 and TRBJ1-5; 8 nucleotides match TRBD1. Trimming took 8 bases from V and 6 from J; bases not matched to a gene: 9. Germline V lookup: CDR1 LNHDA, CDR2 SQIVND (reference sequence). CDR3 length: 14 residues. Written as DNA, the CDR3 is TGTGCCAGTGAGGGCAGGGGGCTAAGTCAGCCCCAGCATTTT. As protein: CASEGRGLSQPQHF.

The gene calls are TRBV5-1 and TRBJ2-3; tentative D call: TRBD2 (6 bases). Trimming stripped 0 bases from V and 2 bases from J, with 19 bases between. There are 18 residues in the CDR3. Germline CDR1 SGHRS, CDR2 YFSETQ. The CDR3 loop reads CASSLAFSGSGFTDTQYF. In nucleotides, the CDR3 is TGCGCCAGCAGCTTGGCCTTCAGTGGTAGCGGTTTCACAGATACGCAGTATTTT. Combining the CDR3 with reference TRBV5-1 and TRBJ2-3 gives the whole variable domain KAGVTQTPRYLIKTRGQQVTLSCSPISGHRSVSWYQQTPGQGLQFLFEYFSETQRNKGNFPGRFSGRQFSNSRSEMNVSTLELGDSALYLCASSLAFSGSGFTDTQYFGPGTRLTVL.

This chain uses TRBV19 with TRBJ2-2; the D call may be TRBD1 or TRBD2 (5 bases each). The CDR3 has 14 residues. Germline CDR1 and CDR2: LNHDA and SQIVND (reference sequence). Trimming removed 8 bases at V and 0 bases at J, with 10 bases between. CDR3 amino acids: CASGAEANTGELFF. CDR3 sequence (DNA): TGTGCCAGTGGGGCGGAGGCGAACACCGGGGAGCTGTTTTTT.

The V gene is TRBV10-3, the J gene TRBJ2-1; 15 nucleotides line up with TRBD2. CDR3 length equals 17 residues. V lost 5 bases and J lost 1; bases outside the gene matches: 3. Germline CDR1 reads ENHRY; CDR2 reads SYGVKD. The CDR3 nucleotides are TGTGCCATCAGTACCGGGACTAGCGGGAGGTCCTACAATGAGCAGTTCTTC. It is translated as CAISTGTSGRSYNEQFF.

The chain is built from TRBV28 and TRBJ2-7; D gene uncertain. Germline V CDR1 and CDR2: MDHEN, SYDVKM. The germline V and J ends were trimmed by 2 bases and 2 bases, with 22 bases remaining between them. This CDR3 contains 18 residues. The CDR3 nucleotides read TGTGCCAGCAGTTTAAAGCTGCAGCTGAAAGAAACCACCTACGAGCAGTACTTC. Amino acid sequence: CASSLKLQLKETTYEQYF.

The V call is TRBV5-1, the J call TRBJ2-7, with D perhaps being TRBD1 or TRBD2 (7 bases each). The CDR3 is 16 residues long. V lost 7 bases and J lost 3, with 23 bases in between. Germline CDR1 and CDR2: SGHRS and YFSETQ. The CDR3: CASFPGGVSSFYEQYF. CDR3 sequence (DNA): TGCGCCAGCTTCCCAGGGGGGGTTTCGTCCTTCTACGAGCAGTACTTC.

The genes are TRBV5-6 and TRBJ2-1; D unclear. CDR1 is SGHDT, CDR2 YYEEEE, per germline. The CDR3 totals 15 residues. Trimming took 4 bases from V and 4 from J, leaving 15 bases between them. This CDR3 reads CASSLTRAVYNEQFF. In DNA, the CDR3 is TGTGCCAGCAGCCTGACAAGGGCGGTTTACAATGAGCAGTTCTTC.

Comments on this clone: A junction boundary mismatches the germline segment, possibly from a read error. The gene calls are TRBV7-2 and TRBJ2-3; D may be TRBD2 (6 bases). The length of the CDR3 is 12 residues. CDR1 and CDR2 (germline): SGHTA, FQGNSA. CDR3 in DNA: TGTGCCAGCGGAACTAGCACCGATACGCAGTATTTT. Translated: CASGTSTDTQYF. The variable domain in full, with the rest retrieved from reference TRBV7-2 and TRBJ2-3, is GAGVSQSPSNKVTEKGKDVELRCDPISGHTALYWYRQSLGQGLEFLIYFQGNSAPDKSGLPSDRFSAERTGGSVSTLTIQRTQQEDSAVYLCASGTSTDTQYFGPGTRLTVL.

The rearrangement joins TRBV21-1 to TRBJ2-4; TRBD2 is taken as the D call from the table, unchecked against the DNA. TRBV21-1 is assigned pseudogene status. This CDR3 spans 15 amino acids. The chain's CDR3 is CASRTRENRKNIQYF. The CDR3 nucleotides are TGTGCCAGCAGGACGCGGGAGAACAGAAAAAACATTCAGTACTTC.

This chain links TRBV29-1 with TRBJ2-5; D is unclear. V was pared by 4 bases and J by 4 bases, with 13 bases between. This CDR3 is built from 13 residues. Looked up from germline, CDR1 is SQVTM and CDR2 is ANQGSEA. CDR3 in amino acids: CSVGSGEVETQYF. The CDR3 nucleotides read TGCAGCGTTGGATCTGGGGAAGTAGAGACCCAGTACTTC.

This rearrangement joins TRBV6-6 to TRBJ2-7; 10 bases are a match to TRBD1. Germline CDR1 MNHNY, CDR2 SVGAGI (reference sequence). V was clipped by 6 bases and J by 4 bases; unmatched bases: 6. The CDR3 has 14 residues. CDR3 amino acids: CASSPDRGRYEQYF. DNA for the CDR3: TGTGCCAGCAGCCCCGACAGGGGGCGATACGAGCAGTACTTC.